The text below deals with one TCR beta chain. The antigen remains undetermined. The germline CDR1 and CDR2 sequences are LNHDA and SQIVND (reference sequence). The CDR3 is 14 amino acids. Trimming took off 5 bases at V and 7 bases at J, with 15 bases between the two ends. The PCR was carried out with 60 Vbeta primers and 13 Jbeta primers. Produced via immunoSEQ multiplex PCR; TCRdb's table is partial and in-frame only. Recorded for this sample: some 130,000 clones. This sample stems from a study of cytomegalovirus exposure and HLA in healthy donors. Findings and caveats of the study: From TCR beta sequences, most subjects' HLA-A and HLA-B alleles were reportedly predicted accurately. Per a later analysis, HLA-associated TCR beta chains showed more clonal expansion than other, equally common TCR beta chains.

Sequencing was carried out using PBMCs. The chain is built from TRBV19 and TRBJ2-4; TRBD1 is a possible D gene (6 bases). This receptor was identified in a woman between 40 and 55 years old in good health and CMV-seronegative. The CDR3 sequence is CASSANRVKNIQYF. The CDR3 DNA is TGTGCCAGTAGTGCCAACAGGGTAAAGAACATTCAGTACTTC.